One sample yielded the 27 T cell receptor beta chains listed below, sequenced in a study of blood T cell repertoires in COVID-19. Clones were read by immunoSEQ multiplex PCR, and TCRdb kept only the in-frame ones, dropping some. The sample holds roughly 220,000 clones, about 81% seen once. Sample: peripheral blood. These receptors came from a woman aged 80 or older with COVID-19, enrolled during active disease.

V gene TRBV6-2 or TRBV6-3 combines with J gene TRBJ2-7; a weak D match, TRBD2 (6 bases). The V gene lost 2 bases and the J gene lost 4 bases, with 15 bases spanning the gap. The CDR3 covers 15 residues. CDR1 is MNHEY and CDR2 is SVGEGT in the germline V gene. The CDR3 DNA follows: TGTGCCAGCAGTTACGCCGGGACTTCAAAATACGAGCAGTACTTC. It translates to CASSYAGTSKYEQYF.

The chain employs TRBV20-1 and TRBJ1-1, with D unresolved. The germline gives CDR1 DFQATT, CDR2 SNEGSKA (reference sequence). This CDR3 region has 10 residues. The germline V and J ends were trimmed by 6 bases and 1 base, with 3 bases remaining between them. CDR3 sequence (DNA): TGCAGTGCCAAGAACACTGAAGCTTTCTTT. This sequence encodes CSAKNTEAFF.

This clone occurred once. V usage is TRBV9 and J usage is TRBJ2-2, with TRBD2 matching over 7 bases. The CDR3 consists of 15 residues. Germline CDR1 and CDR2: SGDLS and YYNGEE. Trimming at V came to 1 base and at J to 7 bases, leaving 7 bases not matched to a gene. As DNA, the CDR3 is TGTGCCAGCAGCGTATTTGGCGGGAGTGACGGGGAGCTGTTTTTT. This gives the protein CASSVFGGSDGELFF.

The rearrangement links TRBV9 to TRBJ1-2; 10 bases are shared with TRBD1. The junction had 5 bases not matched to a gene; V was cut back by 2 bases and J by 4 bases. From germline, CDR1 is SGDLS and CDR2 YYNGEE. The CDR3 is made up of 15 amino acids. DNA for the CDR3: TGTGCCAGCAGCGTGGGGGACAGGGGCGTCTATGGCTACACCTTC. Encoded protein: CASSVGDRGVYGYTF. Full variable domain (outside the CDR3, taken from reference TRBV9 and TRBJ1-2): DSGVTQTPKHLITATGQRVTLRCSPRSGDLSVYWYQQSLDQGLQFLIQYYNGEERAKGNILERFSAQQFPDLHSELNLSSLELGDSALYFCASSVGDRGVYGYTFGSGTRLTVV.

This chain uses TRBV2 with TRBJ2-7; TRBD2 is a possible D gene (5 bases). The ends were cut back, 6 bases at V and 3 bases at J, with 9 bases in the middle. The CDR3 contains 12 residues. CDR1 and CDR2 (germline): SNHLY, FYNNEI. The CDR3 DNA reads as TGTGCCAGCAGCGACTATCTCTACGAGCAGTACTTC. Its translation: CASSDYLYEQYF.

The chain joins TRBV5-6 to TRBJ1-6, with D perhaps TRBD1 (6 bases). The germline CDR1 and CDR2 sequences are SGHDT and YYEEEE. Trimming stripped 0 bases from V and 6 bases from J, with 10 bases between. The CDR3 sequence is 15 residues long. The CDR3 protein is CASSLDIGGNSPLHF. The CDR3, as DNA: TGTGCCAGCAGCTTGGACATAGGGGGTAATTCACCCCTCCACTTT.

As regards this clone: Other DNA sequences of this sample code for an identical CDR3. The chain is built from TRBV24-1 and TRBJ1-2; 7 bases match TRBD1. Germline CDR1 is KGHDR and CDR2 is SFDVKD. V lost 3 bases, J lost 3 bases, and 3 bases stayed unmatched. The CDR3 is 14 amino acids. In DNA form, the CDR3 reads TGTGCCACCAGTGATCTCGGGACAGACTATGGCTACACCTTC. Its protein is CATSDLGTDYGYTF.

The chain couples TRBV24-1 to TRBJ1-2, with 9 bases lining up with TRBD1. Trimming took 4 bases from V and 3 from J; bases not matched to a gene: 5. Per germline, CDR1 KGHDR and CDR2 SFDVKD. This CDR3 has 15 residues. The CDR3 DNA reads as TGTGCCACCAGTGACGGCGGACAGGGGTACTATGGCTACACCTTC. Encoded protein: CATSDGGQGYYGYTF.

V is TRBV7-2 and J is TRBJ1-5, with 9 bases aligning to TRBD1. Per the germline V gene, CDR1 is SGHTA and CDR2 is FQGNSA. The CDR3 runs to 16 residues. V dropped 3 bases and J dropped 3; count of bases not matched to a gene: 6. CDR3 region: CASSLTGQGSNQPQHF. DNA for the CDR3: TGTGCCAGCAGCTTGACGGGACAGGGCTCCAATCAGCCCCAGCATTTT.

The chain couples TRBV14 to TRBJ1-2; D remains unclear. The CDR3 consists of 13 residues. Germline CDR1 reads SGHDN; CDR2 reads FVKESK. Deletions cut 0 bases from V and 8 bases from J, with 10 bases between. The chain's CDR3 is CASSQERGSGYTF. CDR3 DNA: TGTGCCAGCAGCCAAGAACGGGGAAGCGGCTACACCTTC.

The chain joins TRBV7-2 to TRBJ1-4; 9 bases are a match to TRBD1. CDR1 and CDR2 from the germline V gene are SGHTA and FQGNSA. The CDR3 is 16 amino acids. V was pared by 5 bases and J by 0 bases, with 4 bases of the junction left unmatched. The CDR3 loop reads CASSRGQGTTNEKLFF. CDR3 nucleotide sequence: TGTGCCAGCAGCCGGGGACAGGGTACAACTAATGAAAAACTGTTTTTT.

The chain combines TRBV4-2 with TRBJ1-2, with TRBD1 matching over 11 bases. This CDR3 is 15 amino acids long. Germline values: CDR1 LGHNA, CDR2 YNFKEQ. The V gene end was trimmed by 1 base and the J gene end by 7 bases; junction bases not matched to a gene: 5. Written as DNA, the CDR3 is TGTGCCAGCAGCCAAGGGGACAGGGGGGTACTTGGCTACACCTTC. This gives the protein CASSQGDRGVLGYTF.

V and J are TRBV28 and TRBJ2-4; no clear D. CDR3 length: 14 residues. Trimming took off 5 bases at V and 10 bases at J, with 18 bases between the two ends. Germline values: CDR1 MDHEN, CDR2 SYDVKM. CDR3 sequence reads: CASSTGSYRGIQYF. In DNA, the CDR3 is TGTGCCAGCAGTACCGGGTCCTACCGTGGGATTCAGTACTTC.

The rearrangement links TRBV12-3 or TRBV12-4 to TRBJ2-1; TRBD2 matches 9 bases. V lost 8 bases and J lost 12; bases outside the gene matches: 5. The CDR3 contains 11 residues. In nucleotides, the CDR3 is TGTGCCAGCGCCCCGACTAGCGGGCAGTTCTTC. Protein sequence: CASAPTSGQFF.

This chain uses TRBV25-1 with TRBJ1-2; D is possibly TRBD1 (6 bases). The V and J ends lost 4 bases and 2 bases respectively, with 11 bases between them. There are 14 residues in the CDR3. CDR1 and CDR2 (germline): MGHDK, SYGVNS. This chain's CDR3 is CASSVGQGNYGYTF. CDR3 nucleotides: TGTGCCAGCAGTGTAGGGCAGGGGAACTATGGCTACACCTTC.

Worth noting for this clone: At one boundary the junction diverges from the germline segment, which might be a read error. This chain links TRBV6-1 with TRBJ2-4; possibly TRBD1 for D (6 bases). The CDR3 extends over 14 amino acids. Per the germline V gene, CDR1 is MNHNS and CDR2 is SASEGT. The CDR3 sequence is CASSEALQGFWKDF. CDR3 DNA: TGTGCCAGCAGTGAAGCGCTACAGGGATTCTGGAAGGACTTC.

The rearrangement links TRBV30 to TRBJ1-5, with 7 bases identical to TRBD1. Germline V gene sequence: CDR1 GTSNPN, CDR2 SVGIG (reference sequence). The J segment lost 4 bases and the V segment lost 2 bases, leaving 2 bases of the junction unmatched. The CDR3 consists of 13 residues. The CDR3 DNA reads TGTGCCTGGAGTACGACAGGGAATCAGCCCCAGCATTTT. Its translation: CAWSTTGNQPQHF.

J is TRBJ1-2 and V is TRBV5-4; no reliable D call. The CDR3 runs 13 residues. With 4 bases removed from V and 5 bases from J, the gap between germline ends came to 12 bases. Germline V gene sequence: CDR1 SGHNT, CDR2 YYREEE (reference sequence). The CDR3 loop is CASSTTTYYGYTF. CDR3 DNA sequence: TGTGCCAGCAGCACGACTACCTATTATGGCTACACCTTC.

V gene TRBV18 combines with J gene TRBJ1-1, with D possibly matching TRBD1 (5 bases). CDR1 KGHSH and CDR2 LQKENI come from the germline V gene. V lost 3 bases and J lost 6, with 14 bases in between. The CDR3 is 14 amino acids. The CDR3 is CASSPVVGEAEAFF. The DNA for the CDR3 is TGTGCCAGCTCACCGGTGGTGGGGGAGGCTGAAGCTTTCTTT.

The chain is built from TRBV18 and TRBJ2-3; D ambiguous. V dropped 3 bases and J dropped 4 bases, with 5 bases sitting between them. Looked up from germline, CDR1 is KGHSH and CDR2 is LQKENI. The CDR3 has 12 amino acids. The DNA for the CDR3 is TGTGCCAGCTCACCTCTAGCAGATACGCAGTATTTT. Translation gives CASSPLADTQYF.

The rearrangement links TRBV2 to TRBJ1-2; D remains unclear. Per the germline V gene, CDR1 is SNHLY and CDR2 is FYNNEI. Trimming removed 6 bases from V and 11 bases from J, with 13 bases in between. CDR3 length: 11 residues. The CDR3 reads CASREGYMYTF. The DNA for the CDR3 is TGTGCCAGCAGGGAGGGTTACATGTACACCTTC.

The chain recombines TRBV6-5 with TRBJ1-1; 9 bases map to TRBD1. The CDR3 contains 15 residues. The V gene's germline CDR1 is MNHEY and CDR2 SVGAGI. Trimming took 5 bases from V and 1 from J; bases not matched to a gene: 5. The CDR3 DNA sequence: TGTGCCAGCAGTCGGACAGGGGTGACGAACACTGAAGCTTTCTTT. As protein: CASSRTGVTNTEAFF.

This clone was recorded once. V usage is TRBV28 and J usage is TRBJ2-5, with a possible D match to TRBD2 (7 bases). This CDR3 has 15 residues. Germline loops: CDR1 MDHEN, CDR2 SYDVKM. With 2 bases removed from V and 4 bases from J, the gap between germline ends came to 14 bases. The CDR3 DNA reads as TGTGCCAGCAGTTTACCCAAGGGGGGGGGAGAGACCCAGTACTTC. This codes for CASSLPKGGGETQYF.

This clone showed up just once. The J gene is TRBJ1-1, the V gene TRBV11-3; 11 bases align to TRBD1. After removal of 5 bases from V and 4 bases from J, the junction contained 6 bases not matched to a gene. The germline V gene encodes CDR1 SGHNT and CDR2 YENEEA. The CDR3 is 15 amino acids. CDR3 DNA: TGTGCCAGCAGCCCAGGACAGGGGGCAAGCACTGAAGCTTTCTTT. Amino acids: CASSPGQGASTEAFF.

The rearrangement joins TRBV25-1 to TRBJ1-1; D gene uncertain. This CDR3 spans 16 amino acids. Trimming pared 4 bases from V and 1 base from J, leaving 16 bases between. Looked up from germline, CDR1 is MGHDK and CDR2 is SYGVNS. CDR3 in DNA: TGTGCCAGCAGTGCTATAAAGCCCTACCAGAACACTGAAGCTTTCTTT. It encodes CASSAIKPYQNTEAFF.

The J gene is TRBJ2-7, the V gene TRBV4-1; the D gene is possibly TRBD2 (6 bases). V shed 2 bases and J shed 1 base, with 15 bases lying between them. Germline V gene sequence: CDR1 MGHRA, CDR2 YSYEKL. The CDR3 runs 16 residues. CDR3 residues: CASSQLLTTSSYEQYF. The CDR3 region has the DNA TGCGCCAGCAGCCAATTACTGACGACTAGTTCCTACGAGCAGTACTTC.

The chain uses TRBV5-4 and TRBJ1-1, with D possibly TRBD1 on 5 matching bases. CDR1 is SGHNT, CDR2 YYREEE, per germline (reference sequence). The CDR3 runs 14 residues. Trimming pared 2 bases from V and 0 bases from J, leaving 8 bases between. The CDR3 loop reads CASSLQVMNTEAFF. The CDR3 bases are TGTGCCAGCAGCTTACAGGTCATGAACACTGAAGCTTTCTTT.